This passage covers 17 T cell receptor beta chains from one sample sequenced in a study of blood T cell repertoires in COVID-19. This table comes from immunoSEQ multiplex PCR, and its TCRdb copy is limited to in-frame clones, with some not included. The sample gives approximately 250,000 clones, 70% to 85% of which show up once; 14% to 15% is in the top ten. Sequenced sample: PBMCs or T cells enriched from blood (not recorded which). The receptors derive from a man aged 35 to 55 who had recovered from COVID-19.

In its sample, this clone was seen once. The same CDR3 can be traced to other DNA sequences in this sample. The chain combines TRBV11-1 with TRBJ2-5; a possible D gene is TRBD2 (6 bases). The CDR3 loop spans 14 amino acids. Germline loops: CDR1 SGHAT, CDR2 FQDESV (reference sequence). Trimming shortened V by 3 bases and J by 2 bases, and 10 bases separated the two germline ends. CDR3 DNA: TGTGCCAGCAGCTTGGGGGGTCCGCAAGAGACCCAGTACTTC. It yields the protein CASSLGGPQETQYF. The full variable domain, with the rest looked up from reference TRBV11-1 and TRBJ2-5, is EAEVAQSPRYKITEKSQAVAFWCDPISGHATLYWYRQILGQGPELLVQFQDESVVDDSQLPKDRFSAERLKGVDSTLKIQPAELGDSAMYLCASSLGGPQETQYFGPGTRLLVL.

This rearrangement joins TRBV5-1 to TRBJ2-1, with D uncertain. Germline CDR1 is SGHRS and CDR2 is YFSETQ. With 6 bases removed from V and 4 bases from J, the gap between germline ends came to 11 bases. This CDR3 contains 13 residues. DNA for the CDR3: TGCGCCAGCACCTTTCAGGATTACAATGAGCAGTTCTTC. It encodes CASTFQDYNEQFF.

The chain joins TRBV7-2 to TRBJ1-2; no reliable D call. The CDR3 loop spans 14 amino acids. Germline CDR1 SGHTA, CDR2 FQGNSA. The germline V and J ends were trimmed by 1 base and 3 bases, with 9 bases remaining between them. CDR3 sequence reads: CASSLVESYYGYTF. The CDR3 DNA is TGTGCCAGCAGCTTAGTTGAAAGCTACTATGGCTACACCTTC.

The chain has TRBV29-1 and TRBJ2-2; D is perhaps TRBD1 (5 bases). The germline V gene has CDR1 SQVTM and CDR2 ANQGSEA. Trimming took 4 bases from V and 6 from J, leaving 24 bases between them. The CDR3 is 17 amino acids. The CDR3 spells CSVGRWGGGSEAGELFF. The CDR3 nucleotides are TGCAGCGTTGGTCGTTGGGGCGGCGGTAGTGAGGCCGGGGAGCTGTTTTTT.

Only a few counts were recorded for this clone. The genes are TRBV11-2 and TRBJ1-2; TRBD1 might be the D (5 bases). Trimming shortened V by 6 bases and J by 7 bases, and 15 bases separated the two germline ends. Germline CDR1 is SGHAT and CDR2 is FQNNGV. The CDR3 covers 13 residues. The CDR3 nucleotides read TGTGCCAGCAGTCACGCATCAGGGTTTGGCTACACCTTC. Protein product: CASSHASGFGYTF.

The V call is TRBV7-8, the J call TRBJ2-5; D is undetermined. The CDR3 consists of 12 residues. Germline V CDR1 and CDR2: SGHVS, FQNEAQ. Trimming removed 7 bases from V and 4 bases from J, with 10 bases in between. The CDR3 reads CASTRWAETQYF. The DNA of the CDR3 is TGTGCCAGCACCCGCTGGGCAGAGACCCAGTACTTC.

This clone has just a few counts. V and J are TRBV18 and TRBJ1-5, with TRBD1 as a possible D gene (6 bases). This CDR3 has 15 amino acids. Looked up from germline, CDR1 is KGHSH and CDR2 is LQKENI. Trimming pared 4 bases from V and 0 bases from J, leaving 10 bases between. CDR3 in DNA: TGTGCCAGCTCACGACGGACAGATAGCAATCAGCCCCAGCATTTT. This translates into CASSRRTDSNQPQHF.

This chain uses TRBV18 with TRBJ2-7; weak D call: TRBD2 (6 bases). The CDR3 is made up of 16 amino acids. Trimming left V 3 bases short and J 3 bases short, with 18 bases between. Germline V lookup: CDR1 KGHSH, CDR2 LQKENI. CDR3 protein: CASSPPGLPDRYEQYF. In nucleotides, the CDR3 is TGTGCCAGCTCACCCCCGGGACTCCCCGACCGCTACGAGCAGTACTTC.

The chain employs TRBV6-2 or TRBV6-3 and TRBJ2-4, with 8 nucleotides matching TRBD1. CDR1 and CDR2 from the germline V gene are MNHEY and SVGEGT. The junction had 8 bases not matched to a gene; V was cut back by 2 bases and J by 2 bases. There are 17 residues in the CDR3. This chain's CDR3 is CASSYGSYRGTKNIQYF. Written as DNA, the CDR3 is TGTGCCAGCAGTTACGGGTCTTACAGGGGGACCAAAAACATTCAGTACTTC.

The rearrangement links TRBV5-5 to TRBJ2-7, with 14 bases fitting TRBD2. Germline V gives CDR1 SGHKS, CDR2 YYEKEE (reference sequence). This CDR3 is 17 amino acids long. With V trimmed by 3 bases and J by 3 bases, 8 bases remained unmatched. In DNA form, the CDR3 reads TGTGCCAGCAGCTCCACCGGACTAGCGGGGGGCTTCTACGAGCAGTACTTC. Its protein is CASSSTGLAGGFYEQYF.

The CDR3 nucleotides are TGTGCCAGCAGCTCCTCTCAGGGGCAGCCCCAGCATTTT. Translation gives CASSSSQGQPQHF. The rearrangement joins TRBV7-3 to TRBJ1-5; TRBD1 might be the D (6 bases). CDR1 is SGHTA and CDR2 is FQGTGA in the germline V gene. Deletions cut 4 bases from V and 7 bases from J, with 11 bases between. The CDR3 is 13 residues long.

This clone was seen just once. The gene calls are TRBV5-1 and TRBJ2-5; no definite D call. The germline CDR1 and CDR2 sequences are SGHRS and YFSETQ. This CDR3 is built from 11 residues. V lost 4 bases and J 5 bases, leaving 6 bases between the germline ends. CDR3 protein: CASSPGETQYF. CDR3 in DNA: TGCGCCAGCAGCCCCGGGGAGACCCAGTACTTC. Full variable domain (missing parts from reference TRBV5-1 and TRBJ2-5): KAGVTQTPRYLIKTRGQQVTLSCSPISGHRSVSWYQQTPGQGLQFLFEYFSETQRNKGNFPGRFSGRQFSNSRSEMNVSTLELGDSALYLCASSPGETQYFGPGTRLLVL.

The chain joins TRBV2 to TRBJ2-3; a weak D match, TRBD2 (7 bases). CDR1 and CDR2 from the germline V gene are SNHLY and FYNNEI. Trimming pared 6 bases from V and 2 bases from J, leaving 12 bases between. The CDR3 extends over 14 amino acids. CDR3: CASRRGGATDTQYF. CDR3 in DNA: TGTGCCAGCAGGCGAGGGGGGGCCACAGATACGCAGTATTTT.

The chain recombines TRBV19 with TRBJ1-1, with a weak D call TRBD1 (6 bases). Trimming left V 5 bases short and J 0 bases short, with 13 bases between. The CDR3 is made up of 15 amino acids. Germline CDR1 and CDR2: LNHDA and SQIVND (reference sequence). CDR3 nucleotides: TGTGCCAGTAGTCTTCTGGACAGCTTGAACACTGAAGCTTTCTTT. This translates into CASSLLDSLNTEAFF.

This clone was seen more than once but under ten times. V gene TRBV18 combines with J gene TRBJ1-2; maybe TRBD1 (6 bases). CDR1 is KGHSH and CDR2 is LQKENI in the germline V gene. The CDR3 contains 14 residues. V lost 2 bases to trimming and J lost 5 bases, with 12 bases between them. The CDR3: CASSPNREQYGYTF. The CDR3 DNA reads TGTGCCAGCTCACCAAACAGGGAACAGTATGGCTACACCTTC.

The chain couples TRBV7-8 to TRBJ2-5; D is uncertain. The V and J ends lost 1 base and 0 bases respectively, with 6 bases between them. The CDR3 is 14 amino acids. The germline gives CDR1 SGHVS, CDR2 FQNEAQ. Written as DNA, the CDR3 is TGTGCCAGCAGCTTAGAAGCCAACCAAGAGACCCAGTACTTC. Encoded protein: CASSLEANQETQYF. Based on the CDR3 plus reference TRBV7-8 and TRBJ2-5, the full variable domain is GAGVSQSPRYKVAKRGQDVALRCDPISGHVSLFWYQQALGQGPEFLTYFQNEAQLDKSGLPSDRFFAERPEGSVSTLKIQRTQQEDSAVYLCASSLEANQETQYFGPGTRLLVL.

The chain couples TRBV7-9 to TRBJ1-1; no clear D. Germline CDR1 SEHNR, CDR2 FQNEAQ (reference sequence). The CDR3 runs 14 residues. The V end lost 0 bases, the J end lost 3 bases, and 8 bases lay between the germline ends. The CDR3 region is CASSLAEGYTEAFF. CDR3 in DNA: TGTGCCAGCAGCTTAGCCGAGGGTTACACTGAAGCTTTCTTT.